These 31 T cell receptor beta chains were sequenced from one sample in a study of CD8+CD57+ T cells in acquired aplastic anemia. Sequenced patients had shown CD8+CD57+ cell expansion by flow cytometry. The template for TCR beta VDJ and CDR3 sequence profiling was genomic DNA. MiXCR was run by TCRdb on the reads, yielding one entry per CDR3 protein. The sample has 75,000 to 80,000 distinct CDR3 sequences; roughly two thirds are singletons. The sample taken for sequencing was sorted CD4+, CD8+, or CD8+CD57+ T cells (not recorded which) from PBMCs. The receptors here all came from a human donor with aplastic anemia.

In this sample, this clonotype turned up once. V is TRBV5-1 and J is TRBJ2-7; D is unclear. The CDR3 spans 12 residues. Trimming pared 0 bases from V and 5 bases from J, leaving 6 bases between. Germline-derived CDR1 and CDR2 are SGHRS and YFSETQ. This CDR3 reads CASSLVGNEQYF. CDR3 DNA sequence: TGCGCCAGCAGCTTGGTGGGTAACGAGCAGTACTTC.

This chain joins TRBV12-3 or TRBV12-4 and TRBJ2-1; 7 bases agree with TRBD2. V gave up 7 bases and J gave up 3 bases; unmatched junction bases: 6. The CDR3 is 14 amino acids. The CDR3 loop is CASNRLADYNEQFF. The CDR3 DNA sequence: TGTGCCAGCAACCGGCTAGCGGACTACAATGAGCAGTTCTTC.

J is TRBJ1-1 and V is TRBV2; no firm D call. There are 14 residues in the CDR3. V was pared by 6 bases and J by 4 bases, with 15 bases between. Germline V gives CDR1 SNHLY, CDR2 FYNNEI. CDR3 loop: CASRLHLSGTEAFF. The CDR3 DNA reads TGTGCCAGCAGGCTACATTTGAGTGGCACTGAAGCTTTCTTT.

CDR3 loop: CASSLPWGGTQYF. The CDR3 coding sequence is TGTGCCAGCAGCCTCCCCTGGGGGGGGACCCAGTACTTC. The V gene is TRBV7-9, the J gene TRBJ2-5, with TRBD2 identical over 7 bases. The V segment lost 5 bases and the J segment 7 bases; nucleotides outside the gene matches: 7. CDR1 and CDR2 (germline): SEHNR, FQNEAQ (reference sequence). This CDR3 comprises 13 residues.

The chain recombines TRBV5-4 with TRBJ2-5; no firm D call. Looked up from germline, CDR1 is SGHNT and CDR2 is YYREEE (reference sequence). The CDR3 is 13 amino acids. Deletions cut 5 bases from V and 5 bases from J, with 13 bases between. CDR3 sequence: CASRDRPSETQYF. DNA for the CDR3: TGTGCCAGCAGGGATCGCCCGTCGGAGACCCAGTACTTC.

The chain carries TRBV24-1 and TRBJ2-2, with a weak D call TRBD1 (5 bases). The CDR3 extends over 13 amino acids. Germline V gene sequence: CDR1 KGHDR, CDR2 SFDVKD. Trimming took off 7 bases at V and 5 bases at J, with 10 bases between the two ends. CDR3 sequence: CATSFRQTGELFF. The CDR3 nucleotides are TGTGCCACCAGCTTCAGACAGACCGGGGAGCTGTTTTTT.

The CDR3 region is CASSLGQVRVSNQPQHF. CDR3 nucleotides: TGTGCCAGCAGCTTGGGACAAGTCAGAGTGAGCAATCAGCCCCAGCATTTT. The genes are TRBV7-8 and TRBJ1-5; D might be TRBD1 (6 bases). CDR3 size: 17 residues. Germline assignment: CDR1 SGHVS and CDR2 FQNEAQ. Trimming shortened V by 3 bases and J by 1 base, and 16 bases separated the two germline ends. The entire variable domain, with the rest obtained from reference TRBV7-8 and TRBJ1-5, is as follows: GAGVSQSPRYKVAKRGQDVALRCDPISGHVSLFWYQQALGQGPEFLTYFQNEAQLDKSGLPSDRFFAERPEGSVSTLKIQRTQQEDSAVYLCASSLGQVRVSNQPQHFGDGTRLSIL.

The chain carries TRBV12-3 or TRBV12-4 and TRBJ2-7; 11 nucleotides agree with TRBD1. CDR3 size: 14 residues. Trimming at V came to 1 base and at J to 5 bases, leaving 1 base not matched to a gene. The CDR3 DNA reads TGTGCCAGCAGTTTAGAGGACAGGGGGCACGAGCAGTACTTC. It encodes CASSLEDRGHEQYF.

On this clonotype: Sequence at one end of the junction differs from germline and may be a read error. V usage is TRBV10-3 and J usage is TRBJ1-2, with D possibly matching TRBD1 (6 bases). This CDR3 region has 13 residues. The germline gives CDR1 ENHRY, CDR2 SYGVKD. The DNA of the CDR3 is TGTGCCAGCAGTTACTCGCGGGGGCATGGCTACACCTTC. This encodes CASSYSRGHGYTF.

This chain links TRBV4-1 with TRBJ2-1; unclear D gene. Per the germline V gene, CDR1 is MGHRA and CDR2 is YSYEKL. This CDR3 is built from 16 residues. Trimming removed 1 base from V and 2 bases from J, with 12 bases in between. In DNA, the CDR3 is TGCGCCAGCAGCCAAGTAGTGGGCCTGACCTACAATGAGCAGTTCTTC. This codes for CASSQVVGLTYNEQFF.

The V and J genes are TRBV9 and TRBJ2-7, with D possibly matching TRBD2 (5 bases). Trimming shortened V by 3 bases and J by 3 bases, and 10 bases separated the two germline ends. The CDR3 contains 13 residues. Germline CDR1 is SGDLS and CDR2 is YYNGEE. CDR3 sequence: CASSGLRDYEQYF. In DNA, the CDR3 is TGTGCCAGCAGCGGATTGAGGGACTACGAGCAGTACTTC.

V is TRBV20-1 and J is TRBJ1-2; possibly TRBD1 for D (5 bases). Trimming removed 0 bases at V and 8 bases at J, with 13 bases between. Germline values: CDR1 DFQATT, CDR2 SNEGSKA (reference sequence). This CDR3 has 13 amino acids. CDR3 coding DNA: TGCAGTGCTAGAGATCCAGGGAGCCTAGGCTACACCTTC. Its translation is CSARDPGSLGYTF.

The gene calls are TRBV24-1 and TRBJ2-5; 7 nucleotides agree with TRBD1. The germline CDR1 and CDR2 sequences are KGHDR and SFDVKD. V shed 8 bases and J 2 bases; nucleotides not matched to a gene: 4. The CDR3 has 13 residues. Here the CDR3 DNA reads TGTGCCACCAAAGGGACAGAGCAAGAGACCCAGTACTTC. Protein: CATKGTEQETQYF.

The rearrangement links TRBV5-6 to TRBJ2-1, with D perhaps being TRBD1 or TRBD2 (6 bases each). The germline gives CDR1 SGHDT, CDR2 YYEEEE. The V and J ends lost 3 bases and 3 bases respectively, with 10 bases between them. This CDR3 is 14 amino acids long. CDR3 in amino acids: CASSSGAGYNEQFF. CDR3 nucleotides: TGTGCCAGCAGCTCGGGGGCCGGCTACAATGAGCAGTTCTTC.

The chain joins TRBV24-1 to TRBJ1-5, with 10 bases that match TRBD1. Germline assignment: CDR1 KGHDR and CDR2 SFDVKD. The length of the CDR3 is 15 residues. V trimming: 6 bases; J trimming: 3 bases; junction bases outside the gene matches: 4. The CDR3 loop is CATSLGTGDNQPQHF. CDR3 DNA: TGTGCCACCAGTTTAGGGACAGGGGACAATCAGCCCCAGCATTTT.

CDR3: CASSLSWDVSGANVLTF. Written as DNA, the CDR3 is TGTGCCAGCAGTTTATCTTGGGATGTCTCTGGGGCCAACGTCCTGACTTTC. The chain carries TRBV12-3 or TRBV12-4 and TRBJ2-6; D not certain. The V end lost 2 bases, the J end lost 0 bases, and 11 bases lay between the germline ends. The length of the CDR3 is 17 residues.

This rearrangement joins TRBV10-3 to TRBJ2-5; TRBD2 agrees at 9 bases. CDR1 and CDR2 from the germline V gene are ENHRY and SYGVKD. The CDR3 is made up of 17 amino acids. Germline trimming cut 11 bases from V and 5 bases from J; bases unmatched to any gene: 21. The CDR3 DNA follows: TGTGCCGAATTTGGCGGACTAGCGCTATGGGGCGGGGAGACCCAGTACTTC. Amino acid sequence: CAEFGGLALWGGETQYF.

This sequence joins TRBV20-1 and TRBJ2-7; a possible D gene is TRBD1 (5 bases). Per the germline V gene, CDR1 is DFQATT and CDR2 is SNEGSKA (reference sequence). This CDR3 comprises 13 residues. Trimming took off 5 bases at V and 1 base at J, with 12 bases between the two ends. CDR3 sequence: CSADTGTSYEQYF. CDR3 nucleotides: TGCAGTGCTGATACAGGCACATCCTACGAGCAGTACTTC.

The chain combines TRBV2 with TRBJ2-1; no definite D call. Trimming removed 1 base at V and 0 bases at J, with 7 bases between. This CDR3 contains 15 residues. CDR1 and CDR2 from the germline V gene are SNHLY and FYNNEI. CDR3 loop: CASSEGLSSYNEQFF. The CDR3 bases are TGTGCCAGCAGTGAAGGCCTCAGCTCCTACAATGAGCAGTTCTTC.

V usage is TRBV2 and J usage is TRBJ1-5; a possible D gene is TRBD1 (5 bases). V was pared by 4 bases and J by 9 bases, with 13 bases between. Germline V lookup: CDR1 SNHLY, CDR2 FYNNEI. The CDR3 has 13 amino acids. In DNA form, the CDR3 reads TGTGCCAGCAGTGGGGACGGGATATGGCCCCAGCATTTT. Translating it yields CASSGDGIWPQHF. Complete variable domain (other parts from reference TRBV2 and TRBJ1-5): EPEVTQTPSHQVTQMGQEVILRCVPISNHLYFYWYRQILGQKVEFLVSFYNNEISEKSEIFDDQFSVERPDGSNFTLKIRSTKLEDSAMYFCASSGDGIWPQHFGDGTRLSIL.

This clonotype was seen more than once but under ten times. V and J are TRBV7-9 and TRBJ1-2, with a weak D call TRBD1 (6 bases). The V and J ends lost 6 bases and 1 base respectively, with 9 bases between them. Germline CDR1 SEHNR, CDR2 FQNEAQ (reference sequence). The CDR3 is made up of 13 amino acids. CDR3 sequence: CASSQQGNYGYTF. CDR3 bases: TGTGCCAGCAGTCAACAGGGTAACTATGGCTACACCTTC.

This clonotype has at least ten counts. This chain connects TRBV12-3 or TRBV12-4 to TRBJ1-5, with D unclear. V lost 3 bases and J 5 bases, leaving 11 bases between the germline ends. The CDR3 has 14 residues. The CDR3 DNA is TGTGCCAGCAGTTTTTCGCCAGTCGATCAGCCCCAGCATTTT. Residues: CASSFSPVDQPQHF.

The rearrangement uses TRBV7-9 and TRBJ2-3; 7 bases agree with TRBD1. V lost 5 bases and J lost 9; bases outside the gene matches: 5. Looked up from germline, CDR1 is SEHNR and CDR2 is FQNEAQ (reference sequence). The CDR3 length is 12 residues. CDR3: CASSKTGWTQYF. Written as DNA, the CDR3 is TGTGCCAGCAGCAAGACAGGGTGGACGCAGTATTTT.

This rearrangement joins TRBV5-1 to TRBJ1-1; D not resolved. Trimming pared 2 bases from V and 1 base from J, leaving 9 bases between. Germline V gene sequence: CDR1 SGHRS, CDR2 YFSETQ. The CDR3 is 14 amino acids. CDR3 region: CASSFQPGNTEAFF. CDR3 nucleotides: TGCGCCAGCAGCTTCCAGCCAGGGAACACTGAAGCTTTCTTT.

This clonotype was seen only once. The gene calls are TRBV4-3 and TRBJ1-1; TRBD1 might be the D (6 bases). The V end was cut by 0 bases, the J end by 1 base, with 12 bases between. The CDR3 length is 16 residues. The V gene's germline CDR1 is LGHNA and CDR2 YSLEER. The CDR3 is CASSQDTGGRNTEAFF. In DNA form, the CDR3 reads TGCGCCAGCAGCCAAGATACGGGGGGCAGGAACACTGAAGCTTTCTTT.

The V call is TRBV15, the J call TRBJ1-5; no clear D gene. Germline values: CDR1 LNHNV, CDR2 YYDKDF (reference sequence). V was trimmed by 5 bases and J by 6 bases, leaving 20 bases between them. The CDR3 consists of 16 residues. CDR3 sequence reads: CATSGLGTGKGQPQHF. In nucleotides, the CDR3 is TGTGCCACCAGCGGTCTCGGTACCGGGAAGGGTCAGCCCCAGCATTTT.

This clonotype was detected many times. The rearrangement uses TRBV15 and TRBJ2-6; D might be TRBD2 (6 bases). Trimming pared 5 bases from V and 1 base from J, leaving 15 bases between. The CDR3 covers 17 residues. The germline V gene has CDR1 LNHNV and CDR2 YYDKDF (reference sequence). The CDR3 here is CATSFNGGGSGANVLTF. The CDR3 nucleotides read TGTGCCACCAGCTTCAACGGGGGTGGGTCTGGGGCCAACGTCCTGACTTTC.

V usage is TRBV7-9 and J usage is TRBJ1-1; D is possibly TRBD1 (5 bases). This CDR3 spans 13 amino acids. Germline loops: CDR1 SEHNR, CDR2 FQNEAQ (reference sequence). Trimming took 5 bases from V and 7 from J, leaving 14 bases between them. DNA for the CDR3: TGTGCCAGCAGCCCGGGGGGAGCGCTTGAAGCTTTCTTT. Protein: CASSPGGALEAFF.

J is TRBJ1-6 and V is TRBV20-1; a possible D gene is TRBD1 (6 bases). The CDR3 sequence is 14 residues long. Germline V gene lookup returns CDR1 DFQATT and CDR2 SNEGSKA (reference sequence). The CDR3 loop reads CSAGMGLQGKPLHF. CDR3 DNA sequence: TGCAGCGCCGGCATGGGGCTACAGGGTAAGCCCCTCCACTTT.

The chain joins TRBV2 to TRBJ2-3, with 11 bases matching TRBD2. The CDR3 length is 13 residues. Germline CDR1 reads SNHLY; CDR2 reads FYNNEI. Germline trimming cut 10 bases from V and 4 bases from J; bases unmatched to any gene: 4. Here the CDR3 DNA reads TGTGCCATTGCGACTAGCGGGGCAGATACGCAGTATTTT. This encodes CAIATSGADTQYF.

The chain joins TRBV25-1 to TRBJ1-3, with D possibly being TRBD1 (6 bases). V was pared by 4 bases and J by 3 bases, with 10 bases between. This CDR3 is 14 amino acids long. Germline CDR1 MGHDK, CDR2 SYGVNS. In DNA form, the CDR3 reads TGTGCCAGCAGTGGTGGGGGCTTTGGAAACACCATATATTTT. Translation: CASSGGGFGNTIYF.